This TCR beta chain came from a study of T cells in Graves' hyperthyroidism and ophthalmopathy. The CDR3 regions of TCR beta were amplified from RNA transcripts. In the first-round RT-PCR of the TCR CDR3, the HTBI primer set was used. TCRdb called the multiplex PCR reads again in MiXCR, with one record for every CDR3 protein. The data hold 450,000 to 600,000 distinct CDR3 sequences, with less than 15% observed a single time. This CDR3 region has 14 residues. V lost 0 bases to trimming and J lost 4 bases; unmatched junction nucleotides: 2. The germline gives CDR1 GTSNPN, CDR2 SVGIG (reference sequence). This clonotype has more than one count but fewer than ten.

The sample comprised blood. The J gene is TRBJ1-4, the V gene TRBV30, with 7 positions matching TRBD1. The source of this sequence is a woman in her forties with Graves' hyperthyroidism. CDR3: CAWSVGGLNEKLFF. The CDR3, as DNA: TGTGCCTGGAGTGTAGGGGGCCTTAATGAAAAACTGTTTTTT.